Listed below are T cell receptor beta chains from one sample, sequenced in a study of T cell responses to AZD1222 COVID-19 vaccine. The protocol was immunoSEQ multiplex PCR, while the TCRdb copy is restricted to in-frame clones and leaves out a portion. The sample consists of about 110,000 clones, 86% of them appearing once. The material was peripheral blood, obtained on day 0 of AZD1222 vaccination. These receptors all come from an adult in good health. The CDR3 runs from the conserved cysteine through the conserved F or W. Fields, in order: V gene, D gene, clone size, J gene, CDR3 protein, CDR3 DNA. A D gene is named only where the DNA matches it firmly. A row's size may be missing; if present it is once, few, many or a size class.

v_call: TRBV19
d_call: TRBD1
clone_size: -
j_call: TRBJ2-7
cdr3_aa: CASSIGTGSSYEQYF
cdr3_nt: TGTGCCAGTAGTATCGGGACAGGGAGCTCCTACGAGCAGTACTTC

v_call: TRBV2
d_call: -
clone_size: -
j_call: TRBJ1-1
cdr3_aa: CASSQREGVTEAFF
cdr3_nt: TGTGCCAGCAGCCAAAGGGAGGGCGTAACTGAAGCTTTCTTT

v_call: TRBV29-1
d_call: TRBD2
clone_size: -
j_call: TRBJ2-1
cdr3_aa: CSVGTSWNNEQFF
cdr3_nt: TGCAGCGTCGGGACTAGCTGGAACAATGAGCAGTTCTTC

v_call: TRBV9
d_call: -
clone_size: -
j_call: TRBJ1-2
cdr3_aa: CASSVASVGSNYGYTF
cdr3_nt: TGTGCCAGCAGCGTAGCCAGCGTCGGCTCTAACTATGGCTACACCTTC

v_call: TRBV19
d_call: -
clone_size: -
j_call: TRBJ1-5
cdr3_aa: CASSIGDSNQPQHF
cdr3_nt: TGTGCCAGTAGTATCGGAGACAGCAATCAGCCCCAGCATTTT

v_call: TRBV6-1
d_call: -
clone_size: -
j_call: TRBJ2-7
cdr3_aa: CASSEPDVSVREQYF
cdr3_nt: TGTGCCAGCAGTGAACCGGATGTCAGTGTCCGCGAGCAGTACTTC

v_call: TRBV21-1
d_call: -
clone_size: few
j_call: TRBJ2-7
cdr3_aa: CASSKSPQNSYEQYF
cdr3_nt: TGTGCCAGCAGCAAATCACCCCAAAATAGCTACGAGCAGTACTTC

v_call: TRBV3-1/TRBV3-2
d_call: TRBD2
clone_size: -
j_call: TRBJ2-2
cdr3_aa: CASSQVGGGAGELFF
cdr3_nt: TGTGCCAGCAGCCAAGTAGGCGGGGGGGCCGGGGAGCTGTTTTTT

v_call: TRBV6-5
d_call: -
clone_size: once
j_call: TRBJ1-5
cdr3_aa: CASTGTAGIRAQHF
cdr3_nt: TGTGCCAGCACTGGGACCGCAGGAATTCGGGCCCAGCATTTT

v_call: TRBV5-1
d_call: -
clone_size: -
j_call: TRBJ1-6
cdr3_aa: CASSLDGSSLNSPLHF
cdr3_nt: TGCGCCAGCAGCTTGGATGGCAGTTCTCTTAATTCACCCCTCCACTTT

v_call: TRBV5-1
d_call: TRBD1
clone_size: -
j_call: TRBJ2-3
cdr3_aa: CASSLLGTGFTDTQYF
cdr3_nt: TGCGCCAGCAGCTTGTTGGGGACAGGGTTCACAGATACGCAGTATTTT

v_call: TRBV9
d_call: -
clone_size: -
j_call: TRBJ1-1
cdr3_aa: CASSPRSRDTEAFF
cdr3_nt: TGTGCCAGCAGCCCCAGGTCTAGGGACACTGAAGCTTTCTTT

v_call: TRBV28
d_call: TRBD2
clone_size: few
j_call: TRBJ2-1
cdr3_aa: CASSPLSLAGGRSYNEQFF
cdr3_nt: TGTGCCAGCAGTCCCCTGAGTCTAGCGGGGGGCCGCTCCTACAATGAGCAGTTCTTC

v_call: TRBV6-5
d_call: -
clone_size: -
j_call: TRBJ2-5
cdr3_aa: CASRHPGAETQYF
cdr3_nt: TGTGCCAGCAGACACCCCGGGGCTGAGACCCAGTACTTC

v_call: TRBV12-3/TRBV12-4
d_call: -
clone_size: once
j_call: TRBJ2-1
cdr3_aa: CATRLSGANEQFF
cdr3_nt: TGTGCCACGCGCTTGTCAGGGGCTAATGAGCAGTTCTTC

v_call: TRBV28
d_call: TRBD1
clone_size: -
j_call: TRBJ1-5
cdr3_aa: CASSSATGDQPQHF
cdr3_nt: TGTGCCAGCAGTTCAGCGACAGGGGATCAGCCCCAGCATTTT

v_call: TRBV6-5
d_call: -
clone_size: -
j_call: TRBJ1-5
cdr3_aa: CASREDSPNQPQHF
cdr3_nt: TGTGCCAGCAGAGAGGACAGCCCAAATCAGCCCCAGCATTTT

v_call: TRBV18
d_call: -
clone_size: -
j_call: TRBJ2-7
cdr3_aa: CASSRETGASYEQYF
cdr3_nt: TGTGCCAGCTCACGCGAGACAGGCGCCTCCTACGAGCAGTACTTC

v_call: TRBV19
d_call: -
clone_size: -
j_call: TRBJ1-5
cdr3_aa: CASSIPRQPYSNQPQHF
cdr3_nt: TGTGCCAGTAGTATTCCCCGGCAGCCTTATAGCAATCAGCCCCAGCATTTT

v_call: TRBV6-5
d_call: -
clone_size: -
j_call: TRBJ1-1
cdr3_aa: CASSLGTGNTEAFF
cdr3_nt: TGTGCCAGCAGCCTCGGGACGGGGAACACTGAAGCTTTCTTT

v_call: TRBV30
d_call: TRBD1
clone_size: -
j_call: TRBJ1-2
cdr3_aa: CAWARQGANGYTF
cdr3_nt: TGTGCCTGGGCACGACAGGGGGCCAATGGCTACACCTTC

v_call: TRBV5-1
d_call: -
clone_size: -
j_call: TRBJ2-5
cdr3_aa: CASSSPRQETQYF
cdr3_nt: TGCGCCAGCAGCTCGCCCCGGCAAGAGACCCAGTACTTC

v_call: TRBV12-3/TRBV12-4
d_call: -
clone_size: -
j_call: TRBJ2-7
cdr3_aa: CASSPGSFYEQYF
cdr3_nt: TGTGCCAGCAGTCCGGGGTCCTTCTACGAGCAGTACTTC

v_call: TRBV4-1
d_call: -
clone_size: -
j_call: TRBJ1-4
cdr3_aa: CASSQNRNEKLFF
cdr3_nt: TGCGCCAGCAGCCAGAACAGGAATGAAAAACTGTTTTTT

v_call: TRBV28
d_call: -
clone_size: -
j_call: TRBJ1-3
cdr3_aa: CASVGVRTGNTIYF
cdr3_nt: TGTGCCTCAGTCGGGGTAAGGACTGGAAACACCATATATTTT

v_call: TRBV6-5
d_call: -
clone_size: -
j_call: TRBJ1-6
cdr3_aa: CASSGTRYNSPLHF
cdr3_nt: TGTGCCAGCAGCGGGACTCGATACAATTCACCCCTCCACTTT

v_call: TRBV5-6
d_call: -
clone_size: once
j_call: TRBJ2-2
cdr3_aa: CASSFSLGGELFF
cdr3_nt: TGTGCCAGCAGCTTTTCGTTGGGCGGGGAGCTGTTTTTT

v_call: TRBV4-2
d_call: -
clone_size: -
j_call: TRBJ2-7
cdr3_aa: CASSQEAGSYEQYF
cdr3_nt: TGTGCCAGCAGCCAAGAAGCAGGTTCCTACGAGCAGTACTTC

v_call: TRBV25-1
d_call: -
clone_size: -
j_call: TRBJ2-5
cdr3_aa: CASSEVLREETQYF
cdr3_nt: TGTGCCAGCAGTGAGGTTCTGAGGGAAGAGACCCAGTACTTC

v_call: TRBV10-3
d_call: -
clone_size: -
j_call: TRBJ2-5
cdr3_aa: CAISRGLAVNQETQYF
cdr3_nt: TGTGCCATCAGTCGGGGGCTAGCGGTAAATCAAGAGACCCAGTACTTC

v_call: TRBV6-1
d_call: TRBD1
clone_size: -
j_call: TRBJ1-2
cdr3_aa: CASSEWGQGHYGYTF
cdr3_nt: TGTGCCAGCAGTGAATGGGGACAGGGCCATTATGGCTACACCTTC

v_call: TRBV7-9
d_call: TRBD1
clone_size: -
j_call: TRBJ1-2
cdr3_aa: CASSFPGGGVDGYTF
cdr3_nt: TGTGCCAGCAGCTTCCCAGGGGGCGGCGTAGATGGCTACACCTTC

v_call: TRBV19
d_call: -
clone_size: -
j_call: TRBJ1-3
cdr3_aa: CASTPLSPASGNTIYF
cdr3_nt: TGTGCCAGTACCCCGTTGTCCCCAGCCTCTGGAAACACCATATATTTT

v_call: TRBV18
d_call: TRBD1
clone_size: -
j_call: TRBJ1-2
cdr3_aa: CASSTGQANYGYTF
cdr3_nt: TGTGCCAGCTCAACAGGACAGGCTAACTATGGCTACACCTTC

v_call: TRBV18
d_call: -
clone_size: -
j_call: TRBJ1-1
cdr3_aa: CASSADGGATEAFF
cdr3_nt: TGTGCCAGCTCAGCTGACGGGGGGGCCACTGAAGCTTTCTTT